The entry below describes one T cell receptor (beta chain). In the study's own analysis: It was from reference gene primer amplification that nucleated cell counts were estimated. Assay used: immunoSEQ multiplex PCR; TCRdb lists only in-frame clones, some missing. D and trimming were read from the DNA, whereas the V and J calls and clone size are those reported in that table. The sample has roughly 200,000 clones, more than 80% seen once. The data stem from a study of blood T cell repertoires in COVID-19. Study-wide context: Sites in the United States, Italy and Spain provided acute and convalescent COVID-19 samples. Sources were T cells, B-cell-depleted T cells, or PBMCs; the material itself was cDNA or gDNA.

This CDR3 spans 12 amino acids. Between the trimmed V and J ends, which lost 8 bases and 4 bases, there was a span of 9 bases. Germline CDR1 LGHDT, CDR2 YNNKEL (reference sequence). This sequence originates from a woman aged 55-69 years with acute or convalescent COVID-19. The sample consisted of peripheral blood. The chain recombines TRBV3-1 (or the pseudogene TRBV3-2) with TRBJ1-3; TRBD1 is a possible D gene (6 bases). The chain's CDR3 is CASRDIGNTIYF. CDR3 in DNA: TGTGCCAGCCGGGACATCGGAAACACCATATATTTT.